The 26 T cell receptor beta chains presented below share a single source sample, sequenced in a study of control samples from healthy donors and cancer patients (TCRdb year 2020). The library came from the immunoSEQ multiplex PCR assay. TCRdb mirrors the immuneACCESS table, restricted to in-frame sequences. Some clones are absent from its copies; in checked studies, under half trace to an unresolved V gene, and the reason for the others is unknown. This sample gives 100,000 to 150,000 clones in total; 90% of them show up just once. The top ten clonotypes cover about 2.5% of the sample. Sequenced sample: blood. Receptor source: a man younger than 35 in good health.

The chain couples TRBV9 to TRBJ2-5, with 9 bases fitting TRBD2. The CDR3 runs 16 residues. Trimming took 3 bases from V and 3 from J; bases not matched to a gene: 9. Germline CDR1 and CDR2: SGDLS and YYNGEE. CDR3 sequence reads: CASSANVASGEETQYF. As DNA, the CDR3 is TGTGCCAGCAGCGCCAATGTCGCTAGCGGGGAAGAGACCCAGTACTTC.

The chain combines TRBV6-2 or TRBV6-3 with TRBJ2-1; 8 bases match TRBD2. Looked up from germline, CDR1 is MNHEY and CDR2 is SVGEGT. The ends lost 2 bases at V and 9 bases at J; junction bases unmatched: 15. CDR3 length: 17 residues. CDR3 sequence reads: CASSYTYVAGGDGEQFF. The CDR3 nucleotides read TGTGCCAGCAGTTACACCTACGTGGCGGGAGGTGATGGTGAGCAGTTCTTC.

The chain has TRBV24-1 and TRBJ2-7; 8 nucleotides align to TRBD1. Trimming cost V 7 bases and J 10 bases; bases outside gene matches: 17. The CDR3 totals 15 residues. Per the germline V gene, CDR1 is KGHDR and CDR2 is SFDVKD. The CDR3 region is CATSSDLGTGGIQYF. CDR3 nucleotide sequence: TGTGCCACCAGCTCAGACTTGGGAACAGGGGGAATTCAGTACTTC.

CDR3 region: CAISEAIAVSYNEQFF. The CDR3 region has the DNA TGTGCCATCAGTGAAGCGATAGCGGTTTCCTACAATGAGCAGTTCTTC. The gene calls are TRBV10-3 and TRBJ2-1; weak D call: TRBD2 (6 bases). The CDR3 is 16 amino acids. Trimming removed 3 bases from V and 1 base from J, with 13 bases in between. Germline V gene sequence: CDR1 ENHRY, CDR2 SYGVKD.

This clone appeared once. Written as DNA, the CDR3 is TGTGCCAGCAGCTTAGTTCGAAATTCACCCCTCCACTTT. Translated: CASSLVRNSPLHF. V usage is TRBV7-8 and J usage is TRBJ1-6, with unresolved D. CDR3 size: 13 residues. V lost 1 base and J 7 bases, leaving 5 bases between the germline ends. Germline-derived CDR1 and CDR2 are SGHVS and FQNEAQ. The full variable domain, in which reference TRBV7-8 and TRBJ1-6 provide the parts outside the CDR3, is GAGVSQSPRYKVAKRGQDVALRCDPISGHVSLFWYQQALGQGPEFLTYFQNEAQLDKSGLPSDRFFAERPEGSVSTLKIQRTQQEDSAVYLCASSLVRNSPLHFGNGTRLTVT.

The rearrangement links TRBV20-1 to TRBJ2-5; no firm D call. The CDR3 spans 12 residues. Germline V lookup: CDR1 DFQATT, CDR2 SNEGSKA (reference sequence). Trimming removed 3 bases at V and 2 bases at J, with 7 bases between. In nucleotides, the CDR3 is TGCAGTGCTAGTGCCCGGCAAGAGACCCAGTACTTC. This sequence encodes CSASARQETQYF.

The genes are TRBV5-6 and TRBJ2-5; D not resolved. Germline V gives CDR1 SGHDT, CDR2 YYEEEE. This CDR3 has 11 residues. Trimming took 3 bases from V and 2 from J, leaving 2 bases between them. The CDR3 DNA follows: TGTGCCAGCAGCTCGCAAGAGACCCAGTACTTC. Protein product: CASSSQETQYF. Combining the CDR3 with reference TRBV5-6 and TRBJ2-5 gives the whole variable domain DAGVTQSPTHLIKTRGQQVTLRCSPKSGHDTVSWYQQALGQGPQFIFQYYEEEERQRGNFPDRFSGHQFPNYSSELNVNALLLGDSALYLCASSSQETQYFGPGTRLLVL.

J is TRBJ1-5 and V is TRBV5-1, with D tentatively TRBD1 (5 bases). The germline CDR1 and CDR2 sequences are SGHRS and YFSETQ. Trimming removed 0 bases from V and 0 bases from J, with 7 bases in between. The CDR3 runs to 15 residues. The CDR3 DNA is TGCGCCAGCAGCTTGGCAGGGTATAGCAATCAGCCCCAGCATTTT. Translating it yields CASSLAGYSNQPQHF.

The chain recombines TRBV15 with TRBJ2-2; the D gene could be TRBD1 or TRBD2 (5 bases each). The length of the CDR3 is 13 residues. Trimming pared 1 base from V and 6 bases from J, leaving 6 bases between. Looked up from germline, CDR1 is LNHNV and CDR2 is YYDKDF (reference sequence). The CDR3 loop reads CATSRVGAGELFF. The CDR3 nucleotides read TGTGCCACCAGCAGAGTGGGGGCCGGGGAGCTGTTTTTT.

The rearrangement links TRBV5-1 to TRBJ2-1; no reliable D call. Trimming stripped 5 bases from V and 5 bases from J, with 8 bases between. From germline, CDR1 is SGHRS and CDR2 YFSETQ. This CDR3 is 12 amino acids long. The CDR3 region is CASSHKDNEQFF. The DNA for the CDR3 is TGCGCCAGCAGTCACAAAGACAATGAGCAGTTCTTC.

This clone appeared once. This sequence joins TRBV7-2 and TRBJ1-4; 10 bases line up with TRBD1. Unmatched junction bases numbered 4, after V lost 4 bases and J lost 5 bases. The germline V gene encodes CDR1 SGHTA and CDR2 FQGNSA. This CDR3 region has 15 residues. The DNA of the CDR3 is TGTGCCAGCAGCTCCCGGACAGGGGGAAATGAAAAACTGTTTTTT. Translation gives CASSSRTGGNEKLFF.

This chain connects TRBV5-8 to TRBJ2-7, with a weak D call TRBD2 (6 bases). V shed 0 bases and J shed 2 bases, with 12 bases lying between them. The germline V gene has CDR1 SGHTS and CDR2 YDEGEE. This CDR3 contains 15 residues. Here the CDR3 DNA reads TGTGCCAGCAGCTTGGCCGGGACTTCACCCTACGAGCAGTACTTC. Encoded protein: CASSLAGTSPYEQYF. The entire variable domain, with the rest obtained from reference TRBV5-8 and TRBJ2-7, is as follows: EAGVTQSPTHLIKTRGQQATLRCSPISGHTSVYWYQQALGLGLQFLLWYDEGEERNRGNFPPRFSGRQFPNYSSELNVNALELEDSALYLCASSLAGTSPYEQYFGPGTRLTVT.

This clone was recorded only once. At one of its ends the junction is not consistent with the germline gene, which may arise from a read error. V gene TRBV27 combines with J gene TRBJ2-2, with TRBD2 as a possible D gene (5 bases). The CDR3 is 13 amino acids. Germline V gives CDR1 MNHEY, CDR2 SMNVEV (reference sequence). CDR3 amino acids: CATRRNEHRGAVF. In DNA, the CDR3 is TGTGCCACGAGGAGGAACGAACACCGGGGAGCTGTTTTT.

The CDR3 sequence is CASSLVSSSGNTIYF. CDR3 DNA sequence: TGTGCCAGCAGCTTAGTATCCTCCTCTGGAAACACCATATATTTT. The V and J genes are TRBV11-3 and TRBJ1-3; D ambiguous. Germline V lookup: CDR1 SGHNT, CDR2 YENEEA. The CDR3 covers 15 residues. V gave up 1 base and J gave up 0 bases, with 7 bases separating them.

In DNA form, the CDR3 reads TGTGCCAGCAGTTTTCATGGTTCACCCCTCCACTTT. As protein: CASSFHGSPLHF. The V gene is TRBV12-3 or TRBV12-4, the J gene TRBJ1-6; the D is unclear. V lost 3 bases to trimming and J lost 9 bases, with 6 bases between them. The length of the CDR3 is 12 residues.

The genes are TRBV6-4 and TRBJ2-5, with a possible D match to TRBD1 (6 bases). The CDR3 runs 15 residues. Germline V gene sequence: CDR1 MRHNA, CDR2 SNTAGT. The V gene lost 6 bases and the J gene lost 1 base, with 15 bases spanning the gap. The CDR3 region has the DNA TGTGCCAGCAGCCCTACGGACAGTCGCCAAGAGACCCAGTACTTC. This codes for CASSPTDSRQETQYF.

V gene TRBV10-3 combines with J gene TRBJ1-4, with 7 bases that match TRBD1. Germline CDR1 reads ENHRY; CDR2 reads SYGVKD. The CDR3 has 15 residues. The ends lost 3 bases at V and 10 bases at J; junction bases unmatched: 11. CDR3: CAISDPDRAGGKLFF. The CDR3 DNA sequence: TGTGCCATCAGTGACCCCGACAGGGCCGGCGGAAAACTGTTTTTT.

The V call is TRBV19, the J call TRBJ2-1; TRBD1 aligns across 7 bases. Germline V gene sequence: CDR1 LNHDA, CDR2 SQIVND (reference sequence). Trimming at V came to 7 bases and at J to 1 base, leaving 4 bases not matched to a gene. This CDR3 has 14 residues. Here the CDR3 reads CASKGDRSYNEQFF. CDR3 DNA sequence: TGTGCCAGTAAGGGGGACAGATCCTACAATGAGCAGTTCTTC.

This clone was seen once. The rearrangement links TRBV3-1 (or the pseudogene TRBV3-2) to TRBJ1-1, with unresolved D. Germline CDR1 LGHDT, CDR2 YNNKEL (reference sequence). CDR3 length: 13 amino acids. V was clipped by 3 bases and J by 1 base, with 6 bases between them. The CDR3 spells CASSQGENTEAFF. CDR3 bases: TGTGCCAGCAGCCAGGGAGAGAACACTGAAGCTTTCTTT.

This clone was seen only a few times. This chain connects TRBV5-8 to TRBJ2-7; D unresolved. Trimming shortened V by 4 bases and J by 2 bases, and 7 bases separated the two germline ends. The CDR3 contains 12 residues. Germline values: CDR1 SGHTS, CDR2 YDEGEE. CDR3: CASSGPTYEQYV. For the CDR3, the DNA is TGTGCCAGCAGCGGCCCTACCTACGAGCAGTACGTC.

The chain is built from TRBV27 and TRBJ2-6; D may be TRBD1 (5 bases). The CDR3 length is 14 residues. The V end was cut by 4 bases, the J end by 4 bases, with 8 bases between. In germline, CDR1 is MNHEY, CDR2 SMNVEV (reference sequence). CDR3 coding DNA: TGTGCCAGCAGTTCAGGGTACGGGGCCAACGTCCTGACTTTC. Its translation: CASSSGYGANVLTF.

The rearrangement links TRBV25-1 to TRBJ2-2; D is ambiguous. Between the trimmed V and J ends, which lost 7 bases and 2 bases, there was a span of 11 bases. This CDR3 contains 14 residues. From germline, CDR1 is MGHDK and CDR2 SYGVNS. CDR3 in DNA: TGTGCCAGCATGTCTGGAGTTAACACCGGGGAGCTGTTTTTT. It codes for CASMSGVNTGELFF. Combining the CDR3 with reference TRBV25-1 and TRBJ2-2 gives the whole variable domain EADIYQTPRYLVIGTGKKITLECSQTMGHDKMYWYQQDPGMELHLIHYSYGVNSTEKGDLSSESTVSRIRTEHFPLTLESARPSHTSQYLCASMSGVNTGELFFGEGSRLTVL.

The rearrangement joins TRBV15 to TRBJ2-3, with 7 bases lining up with TRBD1. Germline CDR1 is LNHNV and CDR2 is YYDKDF (reference sequence). V trimming: 6 bases; J trimming: 0 bases; junction bases outside the gene matches: 3. The CDR3 covers 14 residues. The CDR3 sequence: CATRDRVSTDTQYF. The CDR3 DNA reads as TGTGCCACCAGAGACAGGGTTAGCACAGATACGCAGTATTTT. Complete variable domain (other parts from reference TRBV15 and TRBJ2-3): DAMVIQNPRYQVTQFGKPVTLSCSQTLNHNVMYWYQQKSSQAPKLLFHYYDKDFNNEADTPDNFQSRRPNTSFCFLDIRSPGLGDTAMYLCATRDRVSTDTQYFGPGTRLTVL.

The chain combines TRBV11-2 with TRBJ1-3; tentative D call: TRBD1 (6 bases). The CDR3 extends over 16 amino acids. Deletions cut 4 bases from V and 3 bases from J, with 16 bases between. Germline CDR1 is SGHAT and CDR2 is FQNNGV. The CDR3 region is CASSSHRGAGGNTIYF. The CDR3 DNA is TGTGCCAGCAGCTCCCATCGGGGGGCGGGTGGAAACACCATATATTTT.

The rearrangement links TRBV29-1 to TRBJ1-1, with a possible D match to TRBD1 (5 bases). This CDR3 comprises 11 residues. The ends were cut back, 6 bases at V and 4 bases at J, with 9 bases in the middle. Germline CDR1 and CDR2: SQVTM and ANQGSEA. The CDR3 DNA sequence: TGCAGCGTCAGGAGGGGCACTGAAGCTTTCTTT. Its protein product is CSVRRGTEAFF.

The chain joins TRBV7-3 to TRBJ2-2, with D tentatively TRBD1 (5 bases). Per germline, CDR1 SGHTA and CDR2 FQGTGA. V was cut by 4 bases and J by 4 bases, with 10 bases left in between. This CDR3 region has 14 residues. The CDR3 here is CASSSSTATGELFF. CDR3 in DNA: TGTGCCAGCAGCTCGTCGACAGCCACCGGGGAGCTGTTTTTT.